The entry below describes one TCR beta chain. Its antigen has not been determined. Per-nucleotide qualities are absent, and no much larger clonotype sits a single base away. This specimen comes from a study of long-term antiretroviral therapy in people with HIV (dated by TCRdb to between 2021 and 2024). For the wider study: The earliest samples were collected roughly a decade before the 2015 WHO recommendation for immediate ART, at a time when ART was usually postponed until CD4 counts fell. This retrospective serial study examined whether starting ART and sustained HIV suppression were associated with changes in the composition and diversity of the TRB repertoire in peripheral blood. The cohort contributed about 200 cryopreserved PBMC samples from around 30 adults with confirmed HIV infection, collected serially over a mean of about six years (range 1-12). Among the roughly 30 participants with HIV, about a dozen were female. Test extractions of a monoclonal T-cell line alongside about 30 polyclonal samples showed no cross-contamination during QIAcube processing.

To be included, a participant needed at least one PBMC sample from before ART initiation plus at least two post-ART samples. Every participant with HIV received treatment in the United States of America. Before DNA extraction, cryopreserved samples of roughly 0.9-11 million PBMC were thawed and washed. At the time of the earliest PBMC sample, participants with HIV were aged between 23 and 54 years. PBMC samples from each participant spanned 1-4 timepoints before ART initiation and 2-8 timepoints after ART initiation, with a median of 7 samples. Serial HIV viral load, CD4+ T-cell count, ART history and demographic data were obtained for every participant. Using a Qiagen kit on a QIAcube, genomic DNA was extracted from unsorted PBMC, with samples processed in batches of 12. Sequencing of the TRB variable region was done with the immunoSEQ hsTCRB v3.0 assay at survey level resolution. TRB sequencing targeted a depth of about 35,000-50,000 T-cell genomes per sample. Pooled TRB libraries were sequenced on an Illumina MiSeq with a v3 150-cycle kit. The authors processed their data as follows. Repertoire analysis ran in R within a reproducible Nextflow workflow covering QC, data transformation and analysis. LymphoSeq2, an R package for AIRR-Seq data exploration, was used to implement custom analyses. A handful of samples that yielded fewer than 5000 total TRB sequences were excluded, so that around 190 HIV repertoires were analyzed. Among the approximately 180 HIV repertoires that were kept, roughly 58 were collected before ART initiation and over 120 were collected after ART initiation. Repertoires were downsampled to 5000 TRB nucleotide sequences, and summary statistics were averaged over 100 downsampling iterations. The analysis kept only TRB sequences whose CDR3 regions were at least seven amino acids long. A Shannon entropy-derived clonality score and the Gini coefficient were used to measure diversity. In the repertoire networks, any two of the top 5000 CDR3 amino acid sequences were connected whenever the two sequences differed by an edit distance of one. Antigen specificity groups and MHC restriction were predicted for TRB CDR3 amino acid sequences with GLIPH2. CDR3 amino acid sequences were matched against VDJdb and McPAS-TCR to flag known CMV, EBV, HIV or tissue antigen associations. Pre-ART, post-ART and control groups were compared with Wilcoxon signed-rank tests and Holm-Bonferroni correction. Entries here come from immuneACCESS through TCRdb and include only in-frame sequences with V and J called. Some clones fail to appear in such tables; in the studies checked, an unresolved V gene covers under half of the shortfall, and the cause of the remainder is unknown. From that table come the V and J calls and clone size; the DNA was used to work out D and trimming. This sample lists 30,000 to 40,000 clones; roughly four fifths were detected once. 7.9% of the sample goes to the ten largest clones.

Overall results and qualifications from the work: The samples were dated from about 2003 to 2017, and the ART regimens that were used may be less effective than current ART regimens. Inferences about post-ART repertoire changes were limited because no data were available on ART adherence, viral resistance or therapy changes. Because pre-ART samples had limited cell numbers, unsorted PBMC were profiled rather than sorted CD4+ and CD8+ T cells. Starting ART was linked to a significant rise in TRB diversity, yet even with long-term ART the diversity remained significantly lower than in transplant donor controls. At every time point, the repertoire was dominated by expanded TRB clones first identified before ART initiation, although this dominance fluctuated and, in many PLHIV, declined after ART. Since PBMC availability was limited, sequencing covered only the TCR beta chain, with no alpha chain pairing. HIV repertoires had narrower CDR3 length ranges than controls, and the network structure suggested an antigen-experienced repertoire that shifted only slightly toward naive after ART.

Material: unsorted PBMCs, obtained 0.4 years before starting antiretroviral therapy. The clonotype originates from a man aged 18 to 29 with HIV.

Here is the DNA: TGTGCCAGCGGATTGCAGTCCCCTTACAATGAGCAGTTCTTC. This encodes CASGLQSPYNEQFF. This receptor chain uses TRBV2 and TRBJ2-1, with no reliable assignment of the D segment. Deletion took 8 bases off V and 4 bases off J, with a span of 15 bases between the germline ends. The CDR1 and CDR2 encoded by the germline V gene are SNHLY and FYNNEI. There are 14 amino acids in the CDR3, from cysteine to phenylalanine inclusive. Only the CDR3 DNA stays, 42 bases, in frame from base 1.